These 26 T cell receptor beta chains originate from one sample sequenced in a study of control samples from healthy donors and cancer patients. TCRdb's table, derived via immunoSEQ multiplex PCR, lists solely in-frame clones and lacks some. This table holds around 170,000 clones, 70% to 90% found once. Sequencing used blood. The source of these receptors is a woman aged 30 to 39 in good health.

The V call is TRBV5-1, the J call TRBJ2-7; D remains ambiguous. The CDR3 contains 12 residues. The V end lost 0 bases, the J end lost 5 bases, and 6 bases lay between the germline ends. From germline, CDR1 is SGHRS and CDR2 YFSETQ. The CDR3 sequence is CASSLVGNEQYF. The CDR3 region has the DNA TGCGCCAGCAGCTTGGTAGGGAACGAGCAGTACTTC.

Details on this clone: Other DNA sequences of this sample code for an identical CDR3. This chain joins TRBV5-1 and TRBJ2-5; 8 nucleotides agree with TRBD2. Germline V lookup: CDR1 SGHRS, CDR2 YFSETQ. Trimming at V came to 2 bases and at J to 2 bases, leaving 2 bases not matched to a gene. The CDR3 runs to 14 residues. The CDR3 region is CASSLLAGQETQYF. The CDR3 DNA follows: TGCGCCAGCAGCTTATTAGCGGGGCAAGAGACCCAGTACTTC.

This rearrangement joins TRBV6-1 to TRBJ2-5; a weak D match, TRBD1 (7 bases). The germline CDR1 and CDR2 sequences are MNHNS and SASEGT. The CDR3 is 15 residues long. The germline V and J ends were trimmed by 3 bases and 5 bases, with 16 bases remaining between them. CDR3 residues: CASSERRGRVETQYF. The DNA for the CDR3 is TGTGCCAGCAGTGAGAGGAGGGGGCGGGTGGAGACCCAGTACTTC.

This clone was observed once. This rearrangement joins TRBV5-6 to TRBJ2-2; the D gene is possibly TRBD1 (6 bases). Trimming removed 3 bases from V and 3 bases from J, with 12 bases in between. Looked up from germline, CDR1 is SGHDT and CDR2 is YYEEEE. The CDR3 spans 15 residues. CDR3 residues: CASSYRDVDTGELFF. The CDR3 DNA follows: TGTGCCAGCAGCTACAGGGACGTGGACACCGGGGAGCTGTTTTTT. Looking up the rest from reference TRBV5-6 and TRBJ2-2 gives the full variable domain: DAGVTQSPTHLIKTRGQQVTLRCSPKSGHDTVSWYQQALGQGPQFIFQYYEEEERQRGNFPDRFSGHQFPNYSSELNVNALLLGDSALYLCASSYRDVDTGELFFGEGSRLTVL.

This clone has a handful of counts. This chain uses TRBV7-9 with TRBJ1-2; D is unresolved. The CDR3 spans 15 residues. Germline lookup yields CDR1 SEHNR and CDR2 FQNEAQ (reference sequence). Between the trimmed V and J ends, which lost 5 bases and 4 bases, there was a span of 17 bases. CDR3 in amino acids: CASSPDHRASYGYTF. In nucleotides, the CDR3 is TGTGCCAGCAGCCCGGATCATCGGGCCAGCTATGGCTACACCTTC.

The chain combines TRBV7-8 with TRBJ1-1; D might be TRBD1 (6 bases). Trimming pared 4 bases from V and 4 bases from J, leaving 13 bases between. Germline V CDR1 and CDR2: SGHVS, FQNEAQ. The CDR3 is made up of 14 amino acids. The DNA of the CDR3 is TGTGCCAGCAGCTCGCATACAGGGCCCACTGAAGCTTTCTTT. It is translated as CASSSHTGPTEAFF.

CDR3 region: CASSEATYRTGARNEQFF. The DNA of the CDR3 is TGTGCCAGCAGTGAAGCGACCTACCGGACAGGGGCGAGGAATGAGCAGTTCTTC. V is TRBV6-1 and J is TRBJ2-1, with TRBD1 identical over 9 bases. The length of the CDR3 is 18 residues. The V gene end was trimmed by 0 bases and the J gene end by 7 bases; junction bases not matched to a gene: 13. The germline V gene encodes CDR1 MNHNS and CDR2 SASEGT.

The chain is built from TRBV6-1 and TRBJ1-6; D possibly corresponds to TRBD1 (5 bases). Trimming took off 3 bases at V and 7 bases at J, with 10 bases between the two ends. The CDR3 contains 14 residues. Germline CDR1 and CDR2: MNHNS and SASEGT. This CDR3 is CASSDSGGNSPLHF. Here the CDR3 DNA reads TGTGCCAGCAGTGATTCTGGGGGGAATTCACCCCTCCACTTT.

The CDR3 DNA follows: TGTGCCAGCAGTGATGGACGGACCCACTCCTACGAGCAGTACTTC. Translation: CASSDGRTHSYEQYF. This chain uses TRBV25-1 with TRBJ2-7; D unresolved. This CDR3 has 15 residues. The germline V gene has CDR1 MGHDK and CDR2 SYGVNS. The V end was cut by 3 bases, the J end by 0 bases, with 12 bases between.

The chain carries TRBV6-6 and TRBJ2-7, with D tentatively TRBD1 (5 bases). The CDR3 runs to 11 residues. The ends were cut back, 8 bases at V and 2 bases at J, with 7 bases in the middle. Germline values: CDR1 MNHNY, CDR2 SVGAGI (reference sequence). CDR3 sequence reads: CASVGAYEQYF. CDR3 coding DNA: TGTGCCAGCGTAGGGGCCTACGAGCAGTACTTC.

This chain links TRBV11-2 with TRBJ2-2; D call uncertain. From germline, CDR1 is SGHAT and CDR2 FQNNGV. This CDR3 spans 14 amino acids. V lost 6 bases to trimming and J lost 4 bases, with 12 bases between them. DNA of the CDR3: TGTGCCAGCAGGGAATTAGTTGGCACCGGGGAGCTGTTTTTT. It specifies CASRELVGTGELFF.

This clone appeared many times. The gene calls are TRBV12-3 or TRBV12-4 and TRBJ1-2; weak D call: TRBD1 (5 bases). This CDR3 region has 13 residues. Trimming removed 3 bases at V and 6 bases at J, with 11 bases between. CDR3 nucleotide sequence: TGTGCCAGCAGTTTTGGCCAGGGTAATGGCTACACCTTC. Residues: CASSFGQGNGYTF.

V gene TRBV2 combines with J gene TRBJ1-2; possible D gene TRBD1, 5 bases. Germline CDR1 is SNHLY and CDR2 is FYNNEI. V was pared by 6 bases and J by 0 bases, with 17 bases between. The length of the CDR3 is 16 residues. The CDR3 region is CASRGYRSEANYGYTF. The CDR3 region has the DNA TGTGCCAGCAGAGGATACAGGTCAGAAGCTAACTATGGCTACACCTTC.

A single count supports this clone. The chain links TRBV19 to TRBJ2-2, with a possible D match to TRBD1 (5 bases). Looked up from germline, CDR1 is LNHDA and CDR2 is SQIVND (reference sequence). This CDR3 spans 13 amino acids. V was cut by 7 bases and J by 6 bases, with 12 bases left in between. The CDR3 DNA reads as TGTGCCAGTAACCCTCAGGGTCCCGGGGAGCTGTTTTTT. Translating gives CASNPQGPGELFF.

The V call is TRBV5-4, the J call TRBJ2-5; D may be TRBD2 (6 bases). V lost 4 bases, J lost 4 bases, and 11 bases lay in between. The V gene's germline CDR1 is SGHNT and CDR2 YYREEE (reference sequence). CDR3 length: 13 residues. For the CDR3, the DNA is TGTGCCAGCAGCAAAAAGGAGGGAGAGACCCAGTACTTC. Its translation is CASSKKEGETQYF.

The chain couples TRBV6-5 to TRBJ2-3; D is perhaps TRBD2 (6 bases). This CDR3 spans 15 amino acids. V gave up 6 bases and J gave up 2 bases, with 15 bases separating them. Germline-derived CDR1 and CDR2 are MNHEY and SVGAGI. CDR3 residues: CASSTRLDLTDTQYF. As DNA, the CDR3 is TGTGCCAGCAGCACACGACTAGACCTCACAGATACGCAGTATTTT.

J is TRBJ2-5 and V is TRBV6-5, with a possible D match to TRBD2 (7 bases). Germline V gives CDR1 MNHEY, CDR2 SVGAGI. Trimming stripped 2 bases from V and 5 bases from J, with 12 bases between. The CDR3 sequence is 14 residues long. The CDR3, as DNA: TGTGCCAGCAGTTACAGGGGAGGGGGGGAGACCCAGTACTTC. It specifies CASSYRGGGETQYF.

The chain employs TRBV5-1 and TRBJ2-3; D unclear. Germline lookup yields CDR1 SGHRS and CDR2 YFSETQ. The CDR3 length is 14 residues. Trimming left V 1 base short and J 2 bases short, with 8 bases between. The CDR3 DNA reads TGCGCCAGCAGCTTGTACTACTCCACAGATACGCAGTATTTT. This encodes CASSLYYSTDTQYF.

The chain uses TRBV3-1 (or the pseudogene TRBV3-2) and TRBJ1-2; D call uncertain. The germline CDR1 and CDR2 sequences are LGHDT and YNNKEL (reference sequence). V shed 4 bases and J shed 0 bases, with 18 bases lying between them. The CDR3 extends over 17 amino acids. Here the CDR3 reads CASSPTLGLRSNYGYTF. CDR3 nucleotide sequence: TGTGCCAGCAGCCCGACTCTGGGATTACGATCTAACTATGGCTACACCTTC.

The chain employs TRBV19 and TRBJ2-7, with D possibly matching TRBD1 (6 bases). Germline CDR1 reads LNHDA; CDR2 reads SQIVND (reference sequence). The CDR3 sequence is 16 residues long. The V gene lost 0 bases and the J gene lost 3 bases, with 15 bases spanning the gap. The CDR3 loop reads CASSIDRVEGGYEQYF. CDR3 DNA sequence: TGTGCCAGTAGTATAGATCGGGTGGAAGGGGGCTACGAGCAGTACTTC.

This clone came up a few times. The chain combines TRBV5-1 with TRBJ1-1, with TRBD1 as a possible D gene (6 bases). CDR3 size: 16 residues. V lost 2 bases and J 0 bases, leaving 14 bases between the germline ends. CDR1 is SGHRS, CDR2 YFSETQ, per germline. For the CDR3, the DNA is TGCGCCAGCAGCTTCGCAACAGGGCGTATGAACACTGAAGCTTTCTTT. Translation: CASSFATGRMNTEAFF.

This clone has only one observation. The rearrangement uses TRBV19 and TRBJ1-2; D gene ambiguous. With 10 bases removed from V and 5 bases from J, the gap between germline ends came to 8 bases. Germline values: CDR1 LNHDA, CDR2 SQIVND (reference sequence). The CDR3 spans 10 residues. In nucleotides, the CDR3 is TGTGCCACCGGGGATTATGGCTACACCTTC. Protein sequence: CATGDYGYTF.

The rearrangement uses TRBV27 and TRBJ1-2; tentatively, D is TRBD1 (6 bases). CDR1 MNHEY and CDR2 SMNVEV come from the germline V gene (reference sequence). V dropped 7 bases and J dropped 4 bases, with 16 bases sitting between them. The CDR3 is 14 amino acids. CDR3 nucleotide sequence: TGTGCCAGCAAACCCGGGACATCTCGCTATGGCTACACCTTC. Its translation: CASKPGTSRYGYTF.

The rearrangement joins TRBV10-3 to TRBJ1-3; D is undetermined. The V and J ends lost 4 bases and 9 bases respectively, with 13 bases between them. Germline-derived CDR1 and CDR2 are ENHRY and SYGVKD. The CDR3 loop spans 13 amino acids. CDR3 DNA sequence: TGTGCCATCAGTGGGGCCAATAATAGCACCATATATTTT. Protein sequence: CAISGANNSTIYF.

The chain employs TRBV11-2 and TRBJ2-5; 7 bases match TRBD1. Per the germline V gene, CDR1 is SGHAT and CDR2 is FQNNGV. There are 15 residues in the CDR3. V lost 6 bases and J lost 4; bases outside the gene matches: 11. Here the CDR3 DNA reads TGTGCCAGCAGGCGTGCAGGGGGACCGGGAGAGACCCAGTACTTC. Amino acid sequence: CASRRAGGPGETQYF.

The J gene is TRBJ1-2, the V gene TRBV28, with 7 nucleotides matching TRBD1. CDR3 length: 16 residues. From germline, CDR1 is MDHEN and CDR2 SYDVKM. J lost 0 bases, V lost 5 bases, and 9 bases had no gene match. The CDR3 is CASSTLTGQSNYGYTF. Here the CDR3 DNA reads TGTGCCAGCAGTACCCTGACAGGGCAATCTAACTATGGCTACACCTTC.